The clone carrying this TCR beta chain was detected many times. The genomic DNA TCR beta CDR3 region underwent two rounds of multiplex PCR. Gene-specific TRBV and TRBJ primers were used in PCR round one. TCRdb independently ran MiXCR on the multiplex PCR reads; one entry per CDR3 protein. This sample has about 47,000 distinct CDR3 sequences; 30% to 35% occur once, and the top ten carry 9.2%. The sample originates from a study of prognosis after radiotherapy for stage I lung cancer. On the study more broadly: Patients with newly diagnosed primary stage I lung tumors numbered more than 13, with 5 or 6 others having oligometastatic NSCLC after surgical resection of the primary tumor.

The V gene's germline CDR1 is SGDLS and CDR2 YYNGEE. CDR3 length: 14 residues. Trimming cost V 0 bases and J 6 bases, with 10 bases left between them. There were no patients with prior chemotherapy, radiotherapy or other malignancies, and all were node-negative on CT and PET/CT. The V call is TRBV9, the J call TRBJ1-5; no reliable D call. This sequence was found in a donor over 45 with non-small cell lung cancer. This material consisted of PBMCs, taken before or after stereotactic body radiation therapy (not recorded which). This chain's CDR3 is CASSVDGVGQPQHF. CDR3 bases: TGTGCCAGCAGCGTAGACGGGGTGGGTCAGCCCCAGCATTTT.